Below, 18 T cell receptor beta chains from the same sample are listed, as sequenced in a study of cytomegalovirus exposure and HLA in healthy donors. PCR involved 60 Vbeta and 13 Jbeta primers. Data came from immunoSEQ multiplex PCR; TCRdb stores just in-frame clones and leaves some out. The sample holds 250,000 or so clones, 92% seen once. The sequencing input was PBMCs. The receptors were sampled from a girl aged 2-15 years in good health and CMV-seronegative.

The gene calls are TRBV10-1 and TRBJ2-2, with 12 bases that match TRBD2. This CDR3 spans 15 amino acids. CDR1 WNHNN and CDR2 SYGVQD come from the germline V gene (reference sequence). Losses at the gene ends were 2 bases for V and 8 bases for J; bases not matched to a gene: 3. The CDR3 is CASSETSGRSGELFF. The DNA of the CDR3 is TGCGCCAGCAGTGAGACTAGCGGGAGGTCTGGGGAGCTGTTTTTT.

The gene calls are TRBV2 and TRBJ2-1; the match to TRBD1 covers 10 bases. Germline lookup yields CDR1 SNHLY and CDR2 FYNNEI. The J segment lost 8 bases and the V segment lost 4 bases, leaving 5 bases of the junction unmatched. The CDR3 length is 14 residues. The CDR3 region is CASSVDRGGDEQFF. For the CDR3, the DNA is TGTGCCAGCAGTGTGGACAGGGGGGGGGATGAGCAGTTCTTC. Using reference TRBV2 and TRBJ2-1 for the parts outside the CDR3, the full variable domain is EPEVTQTPSHQVTQMGQEVILRCVPISNHLYFYWYRQILGQKVEFLVSFYNNEISEKSEIFDDQFSVERPDGSNFTLKIRSTKLEDSAMYFCASSVDRGGDEQFFGPGTRLTVL.

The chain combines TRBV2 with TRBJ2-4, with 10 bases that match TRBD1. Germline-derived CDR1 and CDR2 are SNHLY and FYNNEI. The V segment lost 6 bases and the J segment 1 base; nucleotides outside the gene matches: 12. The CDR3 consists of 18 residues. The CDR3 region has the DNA TGTGCCAGCAGAAGGACAGGGGGTTTGGCTGTGGCCAAAAACATTCAGTACTTC. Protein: CASRRTGGLAVAKNIQYF.

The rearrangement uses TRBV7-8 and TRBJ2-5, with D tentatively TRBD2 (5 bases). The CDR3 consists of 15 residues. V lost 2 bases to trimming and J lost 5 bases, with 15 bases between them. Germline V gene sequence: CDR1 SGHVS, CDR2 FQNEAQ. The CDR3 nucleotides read TGTGCCAGCAGCTTAATGGCCTCCCCGGGGGAGACCCAGTACTTC. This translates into CASSLMASPGETQYF.

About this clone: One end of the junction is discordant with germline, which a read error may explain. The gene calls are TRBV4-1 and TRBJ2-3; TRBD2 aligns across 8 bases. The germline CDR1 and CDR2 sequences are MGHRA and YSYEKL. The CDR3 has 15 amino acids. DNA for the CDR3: TGCGCCAGCAGCCAAGATGACCTCGGGGGCGGGAGGTACCTTTTT. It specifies CASSQDDLGGGRYLF.

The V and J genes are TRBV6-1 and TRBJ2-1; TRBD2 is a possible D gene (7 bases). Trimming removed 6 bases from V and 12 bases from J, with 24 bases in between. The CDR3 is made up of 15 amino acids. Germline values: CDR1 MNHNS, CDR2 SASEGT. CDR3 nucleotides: TGTGCCAGCAGCGGGAGGTTAGGGGGTCTCCTTGGGCAGTTCTTC. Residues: CASSGRLGGLLGQFF.

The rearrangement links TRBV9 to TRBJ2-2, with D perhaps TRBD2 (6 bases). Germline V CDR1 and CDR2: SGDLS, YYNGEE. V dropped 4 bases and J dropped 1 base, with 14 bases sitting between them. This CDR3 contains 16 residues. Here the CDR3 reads CASSPLGTGNTGELFF. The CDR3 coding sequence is TGTGCCAGCAGCCCCCTCGGGACTGGGAACACCGGGGAGCTGTTTTTT.

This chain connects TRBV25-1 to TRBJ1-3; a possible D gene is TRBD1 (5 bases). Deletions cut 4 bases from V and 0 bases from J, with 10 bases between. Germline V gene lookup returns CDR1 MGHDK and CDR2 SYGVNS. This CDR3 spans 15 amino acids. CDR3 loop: CASSGRQISGNTIYF. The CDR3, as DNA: TGTGCCAGCAGTGGCCGACAGATCTCTGGAAACACCATATATTTT. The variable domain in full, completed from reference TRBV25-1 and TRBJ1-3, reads EADIYQTPRYLVIGTGKKITLECSQTMGHDKMYWYQQDPGMELHLIHYSYGVNSTEKGDLSSESTVSRIRTEHFPLTLESARPSHTSQYLCASSGRQISGNTIYFGEGSWLTVV.

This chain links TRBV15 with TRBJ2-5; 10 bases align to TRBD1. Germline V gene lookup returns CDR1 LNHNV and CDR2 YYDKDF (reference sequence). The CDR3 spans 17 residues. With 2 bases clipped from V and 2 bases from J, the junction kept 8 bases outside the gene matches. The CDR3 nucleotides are TGTGCCACCAGCAGATTAATGGGACAGGGGCGACAAGAGACCCAGTACTTC. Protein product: CATSRLMGQGRQETQYF.

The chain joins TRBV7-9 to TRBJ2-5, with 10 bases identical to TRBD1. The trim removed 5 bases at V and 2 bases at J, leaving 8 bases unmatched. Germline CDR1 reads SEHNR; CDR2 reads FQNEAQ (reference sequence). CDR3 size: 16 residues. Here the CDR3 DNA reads TGTGCCAGCAGCATGGACAGGGGGTTTACACAAGAGACCCAGTACTTC. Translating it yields CASSMDRGFTQETQYF.

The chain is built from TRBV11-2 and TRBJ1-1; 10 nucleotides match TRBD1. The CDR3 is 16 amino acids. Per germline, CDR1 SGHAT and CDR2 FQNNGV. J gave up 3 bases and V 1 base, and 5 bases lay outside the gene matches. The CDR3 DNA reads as TGTGCCAGCAGCTTAGGGGGGACAGGGGCGCACACTGAAGCTTTCTTT. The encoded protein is CASSLGGTGAHTEAFF.

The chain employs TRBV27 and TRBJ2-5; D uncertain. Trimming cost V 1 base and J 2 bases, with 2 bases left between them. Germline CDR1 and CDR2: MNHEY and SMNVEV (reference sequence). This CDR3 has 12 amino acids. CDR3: CASSLLQETQYF. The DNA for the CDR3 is TGTGCCAGCAGTTTATTACAAGAGACCCAGTACTTC.

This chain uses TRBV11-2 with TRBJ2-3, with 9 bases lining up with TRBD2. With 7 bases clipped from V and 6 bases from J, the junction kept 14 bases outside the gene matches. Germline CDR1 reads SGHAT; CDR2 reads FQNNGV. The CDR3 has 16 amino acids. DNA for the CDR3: TGTGCCAGCACCCTACGAGGGGGCGGGGGGGTGGATACGCAGTATTTT. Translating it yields CASTLRGGGGVDTQYF.

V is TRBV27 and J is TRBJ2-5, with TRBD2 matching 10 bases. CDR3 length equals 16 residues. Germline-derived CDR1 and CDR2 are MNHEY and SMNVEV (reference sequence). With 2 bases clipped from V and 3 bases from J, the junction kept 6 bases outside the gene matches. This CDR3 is CASSLRAAGGKETQYF. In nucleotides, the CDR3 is TGTGCCAGCAGTTTAAGGGCAGCGGGAGGGAAAGAGACCCAGTACTTC.

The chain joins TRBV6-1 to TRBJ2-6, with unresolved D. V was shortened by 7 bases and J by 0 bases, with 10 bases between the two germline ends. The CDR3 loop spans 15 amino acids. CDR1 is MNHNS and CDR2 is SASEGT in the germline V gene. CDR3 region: CASNPGSSGANVLTF. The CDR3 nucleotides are TGTGCCAGCAACCCGGGTAGCTCTGGGGCCAACGTCCTGACTTTC.

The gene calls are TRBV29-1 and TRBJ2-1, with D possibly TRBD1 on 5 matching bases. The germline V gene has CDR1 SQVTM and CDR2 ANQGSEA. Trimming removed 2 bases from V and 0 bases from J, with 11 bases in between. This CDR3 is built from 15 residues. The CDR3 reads CSVEPYRSSYNEQFF. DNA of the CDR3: TGCAGCGTTGAACCCTACAGGAGCTCCTACAATGAGCAGTTCTTC.

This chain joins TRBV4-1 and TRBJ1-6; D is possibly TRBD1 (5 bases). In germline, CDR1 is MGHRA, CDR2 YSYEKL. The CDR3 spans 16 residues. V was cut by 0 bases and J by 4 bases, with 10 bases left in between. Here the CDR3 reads CASSQDEQDYNSPLHF. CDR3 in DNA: TGCGCCAGCAGCCAAGACGAACAGGATTATAATTCACCCCTCCACTTT.

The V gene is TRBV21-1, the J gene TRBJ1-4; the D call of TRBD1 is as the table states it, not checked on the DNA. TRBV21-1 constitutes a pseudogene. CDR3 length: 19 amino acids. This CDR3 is CASSNGYRGILAWNEKLFF. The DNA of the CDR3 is TGTGCCAGCAGCAATGGTTACAGGGGGATCCTGGCGTGGAATGAAAAACTGTTTTTT.